A selection of T cell receptor beta chains follows, all from one sample in a study of CD8 T cells in Susac syndrome. Each CDR3 protein gets one entry after TCRdb re-called the immunoSEQ multiplex PCR reads with MiXCR. This table has 200,000 to 250,000 distinct CDR3 sequences, around 96% appearing once. The sample taken for sequencing was CD4+ T cells from PBMCs. These TCRs come from a human donor with multiple sclerosis. CDR3s include the opening cysteine and the closing phenylalanine or tryptophan. D genes are given only for firm matches. Not all rows give a size; the values are once, few, many and, for expanded clones, a class.

TRBV28,.,12,.,TRBJ1-2,TGTGCCAGCAGTTTCCGAGGAAACGGCTACACCTTC,CASSFRGNGYTF
TRBV20-1,TRBD1,13,.,TRBJ1-5,TGCAGTGCCCCAGGACAGGGCGGTCAGCCCCAGCATTTT,CSAPGQGGQPQHF
TRBV12-3/TRBV12-4,.,15,.,TRBJ2-1,TGTGCCAGCAGTCGTGGCGGCGGGCCCCACAATGAGCAGTTCTTC,CASSRGGGPHNEQFF
TRBV12-3/TRBV12-4,TRBD1,14,once,TRBJ2-3,TGTGCCAGCTCCGGGACAGGGCCTACAGATACGCAGTATTTT,CASSGTGPTDTQYF
TRBV9,TRBD2,15,.,TRBJ2-7,TGTGCCAGCAGCCCTCAGACTAGCGGTGCCTACGAGCAGTACTTC,CASSPQTSGAYEQYF
TRBV6-5,TRBD1,14,.,TRBJ2-1,TGTGCCAGCAGTGAAAACAGGGGGAGAGATGAGCAGTTCTTC,CASSENRGRDEQFF
TRBV24-1,TRBD1,16,.,TRBJ2-5,TGTGCCACCAGTGACCCAAGACCGGGACAGCAAGAGACCCAGTACTTC,CATSDPRPGQQETQYF
TRBV2,.,13,.,TRBJ1-4,TGTGCCAGCAGTGAAGGGGGATTGGAAAAACTGTTTTTT,CASSEGGLEKLFF
TRBV20-1,TRBD2,16,.,TRBJ2-5,TGCAGTGCTAGCTCCGGGGTAGCGGGGGGTGAGGAGACCCAGTACTTC,CSASSGVAGGEETQYF
TRBV15,.,13,.,TRBJ1-5,TGTGCCACCAGACAGACTTTGAATCAGCCCCAGCATTTT,CATRQTLNQPQHF
TRBV7-6,TRBD1,15,.,TRBJ2-7,TGTGCCAGCAGCTTAGTGGGACAGGGGGCGAGGGAGCAGTACTTC,CASSLVGQGAREQYF
TRBV7-9,.,14,once,TRBJ2-7,TGTGCCAGCAGCTTTTTCGGCCAGGAGTTCGAGCAGTACTTC,CASSFFGQEFEQYF
TRBV7-3,.,10,.,TRBJ2-5,TGTGCCAGCATCCGAGAGACCCAGTACTTC,CASIRETQYF
TRBV6-6,.,14,.,TRBJ2-1,TGTGCCGTTCTACGCGTTGATTCCTACAATGAGCAGTTCTTC,CAVLRVDSYNEQFF
TRBV3-1,TRBD1,15,.,TRBJ2-2,TGTGCCAGCATCGAAGGGACAGGGACCACCGGGGAGCTGTTTTTT,CASIEGTGTTGELFF
TRBV7-2,.,16,.,TRBJ1-1,TGTGCCAGCAGCCGCCAAGCGACGGTGGGGATCACTGAAGCTTTCTTT,CASSRQATVGITEAFF
TRBV20-1,.,14,.,TRBJ2-3,TGCAGTGCTAATGCAAGAGGACGGGCAGATACGCAGTATTTT,CSANARGRADTQYF
TRBV6-5,TRBD1,15,.,TRBJ2-7,TGTGCCAGCAGGGACGGGACAGGGCGTAACTACGAGCAGTACTTC,CASRDGTGRNYEQYF
TRBV28,TRBD1,16,.,TRBJ2-2,TGTGCCAGCAGGCCTCAGGGGGCGGGCGACACCGGGGAGCTGTTTTTT,CASRPQGAGDTGELFF
TRBV28,.,14,.,TRBJ1-5,TGTGCCAGCAGTTTCCGGGGGAACAATCAGCCCCAGCATTTT,CASSFRGNNQPQHF
TRBV15,TRBD1,19,.,TRBJ2-4,TGTGCCACCAGCAGAGATTGGACACGGGACAGGGGTATCGAAAACATTCAGTACTTC,CATSRDWTRDRGIENIQYF
TRBV27,TRBD1,15,.,TRBJ1-5,TGTGCCAGCAGTTGGACAGGACGGAACGATCAGCCCCAGCATTTT,CASSWTGRNDQPQHF
TRBV5-1,TRBD1,17,.,TRBJ2-5,TGCGCCAGCAGCGGGGTCCCGGGACAGCCCGGCCAAGGGGCCCAGTACTTC,CASSGVPGQPGQGAQYF
TRBV27,TRBD1,14,.,TRBJ1-5,TGTGCCAGCAGTTTATCGGGGGACAGCCATCCCCAGCATTTT,CASSLSGDSHPQHF
TRBV20-1,.,14,.,TRBJ2-7,TGCAGTGCTAGAAAAGACAGTAGCTCCTACGAGCAGTACTTC,CSARKDSSSYEQYF
TRBV23-1,.,12,.,TRBJ2-7,TGCGCCAGCAGTCTGGAGGTTCTCGAGCAGTACTTC,CASSLEVLEQYF
TRBV27,TRBD1,15,.,TRBJ1-5,TGTGCCAGCAGCCAACTGACAGGGTACAATCAGCCCCAGCATTTT,CASSQLTGYNQPQHF
TRBV12-3/TRBV12-4,TRBD2,15,.,TRBJ2-4,TGTGCCAGCAGCCCCAGGGAGGGGCCTGGAAACATTCAGTACTTC,CASSPREGPGNIQYF
TRBV28,.,16,.,TRBJ2-7,TGTGCCAGCAGGGGGCTCTCCGGACAGACCAGCTACGAGCAGTACTTC,CASRGLSGQTSYEQYF
TRBV14,.,15,.,TRBJ1-2,TGTGCCAGCAGCCAAGGAGGCAGGGTGGACTATGGCTACACCTTC,CASSQGGRVDYGYTF
TRBV3-1,.,12,.,TRBJ1-5,TGTGCCAGCAGCCAAATTAGTGGGCCCCAGCATTTT,CASSQISGPQHF
TRBV20-1,.,16,.,TRBJ2-7,TGCAGTGCTAGAGATAATTCGGGAAGGGGGAAGTACGAGCAGTACTTC,CSARDNSGRGKYEQYF
TRBV27,.,13,.,TRBJ2-7,TGTGCCAGCAGTTTAGTCCGTAATAGTTGGCAGTACTTC,CASSLVRNSWQYF
TRBV19,.,12,.,TRBJ1-2,TGTGCCAGTAGAAGACAGGCCGGTGGCTACACCTTC,CASRRQAGGYTF
TRBV27,.,14,.,TRBJ1-1,TGTGCCAGCAGTTTCCACGGATCGAACACTGAAGCTTTCTTT,CASSFHGSNTEAFF
TRBV29-1,.,14,.,TRBJ1-1,TGCAGCGTTCGAAACAACGCTATGAACACTGAAGCTTTCTTT,CSVRNNAMNTEAFF
TRBV9,.,12,.,TRBJ2-5,TGTGCCAGCAGCGTAGATGGAGAGACCCAGTACTTC,CASSVDGETQYF
TRBV5-1,.,14,.,TRBJ2-5,TGCGCCAGCAGCTTGGATGGGTCGGGCGAGACCCAGTACTTC,CASSLDGSGETQYF
TRBV3-1,.,13,.,TRBJ2-1,TGTGCCAGCAGCCTGGGGGCAGTTGGTGAGCAGTTCTTC,CASSLGAVGEQFF
TRBV30,.,13,.,TRBJ2-2,TGTGCCTGGAGTGGAGGCGGCACCGGGGAGCTGTTTTTT,CAWSGGGTGELFF
TRBV10-2,TRBD1,17,.,TRBJ2-3,TGCGCCAGCAGTGTCGAATTACAGGGGGCCGGCACAGATACGCAGTATTTT,CASSVELQGAGTDTQYF
TRBV18,TRBD2,15,.,TRBJ2-3,TGTGCCAGCTCACCGAGACTAGCGGGCACAGATACGCAGTATTTT,CASSPRLAGTDTQYF
TRBV9,TRBD1,15,.,TRBJ2-1,TGTGCCAGCAGCGCAGATTGGACAGGGTTCGATGAGCAGTTCTTC,CASSADWTGFDEQFF
TRBV20-1,.,13,.,TRBJ2-7,TGCAGTGCTAGAGATCGGCTAACCTACGAGCAGTACTTC,CSARDRLTYEQYF
TRBV27,.,15,.,TRBJ1-1,TGTGCCAGCAGCCAATTGACCCGTCCTGAGGCTGAAGCTTTCTTT,CASSQLTRPEAEAFF
TRBV29-1,TRBD1,12,.,TRBJ1-2,TGCAGCGTGCACACAGGGGGAAATGGCTACACCTTC,CSVHTGGNGYTF
TRBV20-1,TRBD2,15,once,TRBJ2-3,TGCAGTGCCACCCTCCTAGCGGGAACCACAGATACGCAGTATTTT,CSATLLAGTTDTQYF
TRBV29-1,TRBD1,13,.,TRBJ2-5,TGCAGCGTAGAGACAGGGATGGAAGAGACCCAGTACTTC,CSVETGMEETQYF
TRBV30,TRBD1,18,.,TRBJ1-2,TGTGCCTCCTCCCGGAACGGGACAGGGGGCTTGAACGCCTATGGCTACACCTTC,CASSRNGTGGLNAYGYTF
TRBV29-1,.,14,.,TRBJ2-7,TGCAGCGTTGATACCGGGACACCTTCCTACGAGCAGTACTTC,CSVDTGTPSYEQYF
TRBV7-9,.,12,few,TRBJ2-7,TGTGCCAGCGGTGACGGATCCTACGAGCAGTACTTC,CASGDGSYEQYF
TRBV29-1,TRBD1,13,.,TRBJ2-7,TGCAGCGCCGCCGGACAGGGGAAATACGAGCAGTACTTC,CSAAGQGKYEQYF
TRBV9,TRBD1,16,once,TRBJ2-5,TGTGCCAGCAGCTCACGAGTTACAGGGGGCCAAGAGACCCAGTACTTC,CASSSRVTGGQETQYF
TRBV27,.,13,.,TRBJ1-1,TGTGCCAGCATTTCGAACAGAAACACTGAAGCTTTCTTT,CASISNRNTEAFF